This T cell receptor (beta chain) was recovered during a study of T cell responses to AZD1222 COVID-19 vaccine. This clone was observed a few times. Its antigen is still unknown. Study-level points and caveats: Just a handful of AZD1222 recipients tested seropositive at baseline.

Sequenced by immunoSEQ multiplex PCR; TCRdb stores in-frame clones only, minus some. The data contain approximately 120,000 clones, 70% to 90% of them singletons. The CDR3 spans 12 residues. Germline CDR1 and CDR2: SGHDT and YYEEEE. Trimming left V 1 base short and J 3 bases short, with 5 bases between. The rearrangement joins TRBV5-6 to TRBJ2-7; D remains ambiguous. Sample: peripheral blood, taken 28 days after the second AZD1222 dose. The TCR was taken from an adult who received the AZD1222 COVID-19 vaccine. CDR3 amino acids: CASSLNHYEQYF. The CDR3, as DNA: TGTGCCAGCAGCTTGAACCACTACGAGCAGTACTTC.